A single sample is the source of the 28 T cell receptor beta chains below, sequenced in a study of blood T cell repertoires in COVID-19. Clones were read by immunoSEQ multiplex PCR, and TCRdb kept only the in-frame ones, dropping some. The sample includes 250,000 to 300,000 clones, roughly nine tenths of them seen just once. The sequenced sample was peripheral blood. The receptors originated from a man in his late teens or twenties with active or convalescent COVID-19.

J is TRBJ2-1 and V is TRBV14; D is perhaps TRBD1 (6 bases). This CDR3 contains 16 residues. Trimming cost V 3 bases and J 1 base, with 13 bases left between them. Germline V gene data show CDR1 as SGHDN and CDR2 as FVKESK. CDR3 amino acids: CASSHTDRLSYNEQFF. The CDR3 DNA sequence: TGTGCCAGCAGCCACACCGACAGGCTATCCTACAATGAGCAGTTCTTC. Supplemented by reference TRBV14 and TRBJ2-1, the full variable domain reads EAGVTQFPSHSVIEKGQTVTLRCDPISGHDNLYWYRRVMGKEIKFLLHFVKESKQDESGMPNNRFLAERTGGTYSTLKVQPAELEDSGVYFCASSHTDRLSYNEQFFGPGTRLTVL.

This clone showed up just a few times. The chain links TRBV7-9 to TRBJ2-2, with 8 nucleotides matching TRBD1. Germline V gives CDR1 SEHNR, CDR2 FQNEAQ (reference sequence). V lost 8 bases to trimming and J lost 6 bases; unmatched junction nucleotides: 11. The CDR3 runs to 15 residues. The CDR3 DNA reads TGTGCCAGCTCCCAAGGACAGGGATCAGCCGGGGAGCTGTTTTTT. Its translation: CASSQGQGSAGELFF.

In its sample, this clone was seen a few times. CDR3 in DNA: TGTGCCAGCAGTGAAGGACTAGCGACAGATACGCAGTATTTT. This sequence encodes CASSEGLATDTQYF. The chain recombines TRBV6-1 with TRBJ2-3; 8 bases agree with TRBD2. The CDR3 is 14 amino acids. Germline lookup yields CDR1 MNHNS and CDR2 SASEGT. Trimming at V came to 1 base and at J to 3 bases, leaving 0 bases not matched to a gene.

V is TRBV11-3 and J is TRBJ1-1; D uncertain. V was trimmed by 0 bases and J by 1 base, leaving 15 bases between them. The CDR3 extends over 17 amino acids. Looked up from germline, CDR1 is SGHNT and CDR2 is YENEEA. The CDR3 reads CASSLEAAVAANTEAFF. CDR3 nucleotide sequence: TGTGCCAGCAGCTTAGAAGCGGCCGTGGCAGCGAACACTGAAGCTTTCTTT. The full variable domain, completed using reference TRBV11-3 and TRBJ1-1, is EAGVVQSPRYKIIEKKQPVAFWCNPISGHNTLYWYLQNLGQGPELLIRYENEEAVDDSQLPKDRFSAERLKGVDSTLKIQPAELGDSAVYLCASSLEAAVAANTEAFFGQGTRLTVV.

This rearrangement joins TRBV19 to TRBJ1-2; 8 bases line up with TRBD1. This CDR3 spans 15 amino acids. Germline V gives CDR1 LNHDA, CDR2 SQIVND (reference sequence). V lost 7 bases to trimming and J lost 5 bases; unmatched junction nucleotides: 12. CDR3 coding DNA: TGTGCCAGTAAAGGAACAGGGGGTTCCGGTTATGGCTACACCTTC. Residues: CASKGTGGSGYGYTF.

The chain has TRBV12-3 or TRBV12-4 and TRBJ1-1, with 7 bases that match TRBD1. CDR3 length: 13 amino acids. V shed 7 bases and J 8 bases; nucleotides not matched to a gene: 10. CDR3 bases: TGTGCCAGCACCCGACAACAGGGGAGCGAAGCTTTCTTT. It specifies CASTRQQGSEAFF.

The chain couples TRBV10-2 to TRBJ1-4, with no clear D. Between the trimmed V and J ends, which lost 6 bases and 5 bases, there was a span of 4 bases. This CDR3 has 11 residues. Germline CDR1 and CDR2: WSHSY and SAAADI. The CDR3 DNA follows: TGCGCCAGCAGCTTAAATGAAAAACTGTTTTTT. Translation gives CASSLNEKLFF.

The V call is TRBV21-1, the J call TRBJ1-1; no check of the table's D call, TRBD1, against the DNA was made. TRBV21-1 is listed as a pseudogene. CDR3 length equals 13 residues. CDR3 nucleotide sequence: TGTGCCAGCAGTCTGGGGCAGAACACTGAAGCTTTCTTT. Its protein product is CASSLGQNTEAFF.

CDR3 residues: CASSLTVAEASYNEQFF. As DNA, the CDR3 is TGTGCCAGCAGCTTAACCGTAGCGGAAGCCTCTTACAATGAGCAGTTCTTC. J is TRBJ2-1 and V is TRBV11-2; D is perhaps TRBD2 (6 bases). The CDR3 contains 17 residues. The germline gives CDR1 SGHAT, CDR2 FQNNGV. Trimming removed 2 bases from V and 4 bases from J, with 18 bases in between.

The chain recombines TRBV7-9 with TRBJ2-1, with no clear D. The CDR3 sequence is 12 residues long. V was pared by 1 base and J by 12 bases, with 10 bases between. Germline V lookup: CDR1 SEHNR, CDR2 FQNEAQ (reference sequence). The CDR3 loop reads CASSLVSWRQFF. DNA of the CDR3: TGTGCCAGCAGCTTAGTATCATGGAGGCAGTTCTTC. Together with reference TRBV7-9 and TRBJ2-1, the CDR3 gives the full variable domain: DTGVSQNPRHKITKRGQNVTFRCDPISEHNRLYWYRQTLGQGPEFLTYFQNEAQLEKSRLLSDRFSAERPKGSFSTLEIQRTEQGDSAMYLCASSLVSWRQFFGPGTRLTVL.

This chain connects TRBV27 to TRBJ2-7; D is unresolved. Germline CDR1 reads MNHEY; CDR2 reads SMNVEV (reference sequence). The length of the CDR3 is 13 residues. The germline V and J ends were trimmed by 11 bases and 3 bases, with 17 bases remaining between them. In nucleotides, the CDR3 is TGTGCCTCCCGGGTTGGCCTAGGCTACGAGCAGTACTTC. This gives the protein CASRVGLGYEQYF.

The table lists this clone with a few counts. This sequence joins TRBV6-5 and TRBJ1-1, with 8 positions matching TRBD1. CDR3 length: 13 residues. Germline V CDR1 and CDR2: MNHEY, SVGAGI. The V and J ends lost 7 bases and 4 bases, in that order; junction bases with no gene match: 5. The CDR3 DNA follows: TGTGCCAGCACTGCCAGGGGGCCCACTGAAGCTTTCTTT. It codes for CASTARGPTEAFF.

This clone was seen more than once but under ten times. V usage is TRBV5-6 and J usage is TRBJ2-7; maybe TRBD1 (6 bases). CDR3 length: 15 amino acids. Germline assignment: CDR1 SGHDT and CDR2 YYEEEE. V lost 5 bases to trimming and J lost 5 bases, with 20 bases between them. The CDR3 DNA reads as TGTGCCAGCAGGCCTCGGGCAGGGGTTCCCCACGAGCAGTACTTC. Translating it yields CASRPRAGVPHEQYF.

This clone was seen a single time. This chain links TRBV19 with TRBJ1-3; unclear D gene. CDR1 LNHDA and CDR2 SQIVND come from the germline V gene (reference sequence). V lost 5 bases and J 4 bases, leaving 6 bases between the germline ends. CDR3 length: 12 amino acids. DNA for the CDR3: TGTGCCAGTAGTGGGCCCGGAAACACCATATATTTT. This sequence encodes CASSGPGNTIYF.

CDR3 sequence: CASSLMGQGSTYNEQFF. CDR3 in DNA: TGTGCCAGCAGCTTAATGGGACAGGGGAGTACCTACAATGAGCAGTTCTTC. This chain uses TRBV7-6 with TRBJ2-1, with 10 bases matching TRBD1. Losses at the gene ends were 2 bases for V and 2 bases for J; bases not matched to a gene: 6. The CDR3 is 17 residues long. CDR1 is SGHVS and CDR2 is FNYEAQ in the germline V gene.

This chain links TRBV7-3 with TRBJ2-3; 14 bases fit TRBD2. Germline V CDR1 and CDR2: SGHTA, FQGTGA. V lost 0 bases and J lost 8; bases outside the gene matches: 4. CDR3 size: 16 residues. This chain's CDR3 is CASSLTPGLAGVTQYF. CDR3 bases: TGTGCCAGCAGCTTAACGCCGGGACTAGCGGGGGTTACGCAGTATTTT.

The count of this clone is one. V and J are TRBV6-5 and TRBJ2-5; tentatively, D is TRBD2 (7 bases). The CDR3 has 12 amino acids. CDR1 MNHEY and CDR2 SVGAGI come from the germline V gene. Trimming cost V 11 bases and J 4 bases, with 14 bases left between them. CDR3 sequence: CAEGGPGETQYF. For the CDR3, the DNA is TGTGCCGAGGGGGGGCCTGGAGAGACCCAGTACTTC.

V and J are TRBV5-6 and TRBJ2-5; 7 bases map to TRBD1. CDR1 and CDR2 from the germline V gene are SGHDT and YYEEEE. This CDR3 has 13 residues. The junction had 8 bases not matched to a gene; V was cut back by 7 bases and J by 5 bases. CDR3 nucleotides: TGTGCCAGCCGACCGACAGGGAAGGAGACCCAGTACTTC. It yields the protein CASRPTGKETQYF.

V is TRBV30 and J is TRBJ2-6; 7 nucleotides match TRBD1. V was pared by 5 bases and J by 4 bases, with 5 bases of the junction left unmatched. The CDR3 spans 14 residues. Germline CDR1 reads GTSNPN; CDR2 reads SVGIG (reference sequence). In DNA form, the CDR3 reads TGTGCCTGGGCGAGGGGGCGCGGGGCCAACGTCCTGACTTTC. It encodes CAWARGRGANVLTF. The full variable domain, completed using reference TRBV30 and TRBJ2-6, is SQTIHQWPATLVQPVGSPLSLECTVEGTSNPNLYWYRQAAGRGLQLLFYSVGIGQISSEVPQNLSASRPQDRQFILSSKKLLLSDSGFYLCAWARGRGANVLTFGAGSRLTVL.

This chain uses TRBV3-1 (or the pseudogene TRBV3-2) with TRBJ2-7, with D unclear. With 3 bases removed from V and 3 bases from J, the gap between germline ends came to 12 bases. The CDR3 loop spans 14 amino acids. Germline V lookup: CDR1 LGHDT, CDR2 YNNKEL (reference sequence). The CDR3 bases are TGTGCCAGCAGCCAGCGGAACCGAAACTACGAGCAGTACTTC. Translating it yields CASSQRNRNYEQYF.

The chain couples TRBV7-3 to TRBJ2-3; 7 nucleotides match TRBD2. This CDR3 comprises 15 residues. V lost 6 bases and J lost 5; bases outside the gene matches: 11. Germline-derived CDR1 and CDR2 are SGHTA and FQGTGA. DNA for the CDR3: TGTGCCAGCAGTGATAGCTCAGCGGGGAGAGATACGCAGTATTTT. It yields the protein CASSDSSAGRDTQYF.

The chain has TRBV2 and TRBJ2-3; 7 bases agree with TRBD1. The V and J ends lost 4 bases and 4 bases, in that order; junction bases with no gene match: 11. The CDR3 has 16 amino acids. Germline V gene data show CDR1 as SNHLY and CDR2 as FYNNEI. CDR3 sequence reads: CASSGGHRGDSDTQYF. The DNA for the CDR3 is TGTGCCAGCAGTGGAGGGCACAGGGGTGATTCAGATACGCAGTATTTT.

This clone showed up just a few times. This chain links TRBV2 with TRBJ2-7; TRBD1 agrees at 9 bases. Germline lookup yields CDR1 SNHLY and CDR2 FYNNEI. Losses at the gene ends were 6 bases for V and 4 bases for J; bases not matched to a gene: 4. This CDR3 is built from 13 residues. The CDR3 reads CASSAGTGYEQYF. CDR3 coding DNA: TGTGCCAGCAGCGCCGGGACAGGGTACGAGCAGTACTTC.

The chain employs TRBV30 and TRBJ2-7, with D perhaps matching TRBD1 (7 bases). This CDR3 comprises 16 residues. Trimming took 0 bases from V and 6 from J, leaving 21 bases between them. In germline, CDR1 is GTSNPN, CDR2 SVGIG (reference sequence). In DNA form, the CDR3 reads TGTGCCTGGAGTGTACGGGAGACAGGGCAGATGATCGAGCAGTACTTC. This sequence encodes CAWSVRETGQMIEQYF.

The J gene is TRBJ2-7, the V gene TRBV2; 9 bases align to TRBD2. Germline assignment: CDR1 SNHLY and CDR2 FYNNEI. The ends lost 1 base at V and 4 bases at J; junction bases unmatched: 5. This CDR3 has 15 residues. The CDR3 nucleotides are TGTGCCAGCAGTGAAGTAGCGGGAGTATCATACGAGCAGTACTTC. Translating gives CASSEVAGVSYEQYF.

The V and J genes are TRBV5-6 and TRBJ2-7; D may be TRBD1 (5 bases). The CDR3 runs to 12 residues. Trimming cost V 4 bases and J 6 bases, with 11 bases left between them. CDR1 SGHDT and CDR2 YYEEEE come from the germline V gene. CDR3 residues: CASSTKGREQYF. CDR3 nucleotides: TGTGCCAGCAGCACCAAGGGGCGCGAGCAGTACTTC.

The rearrangement joins TRBV19 to TRBJ2-1; possible D gene TRBD1, 6 bases. Per germline, CDR1 LNHDA and CDR2 SQIVND (reference sequence). The germline V and J ends were trimmed by 6 bases and 0 bases, with 12 bases remaining between them. CDR3 length: 15 amino acids. CDR3 residues: CASSRTDDSYNEQFF. The CDR3 DNA sequence: TGTGCCAGTAGCCGGACAGATGACTCCTACAATGAGCAGTTCTTC.

The chain couples TRBV7-3 to TRBJ2-3, with a weak D call TRBD1 (5 bases). V was pared by 3 bases and J by 1 base, with 11 bases between. CDR1 is SGHTA and CDR2 is FQGTGA in the germline V gene. This CDR3 spans 15 amino acids. The CDR3 bases are TGTGCCAGCAGCTTGGGGATGACAGGCACAGATACGCAGTATTTT. The encoded protein is CASSLGMTGTDTQYF.